This T cell receptor beta chain was profiled in a study of blood T cell repertoires in COVID-19. The CDR3 is 15 amino acids. V shed 3 bases, J shed 2 bases, and the junction held 4 bases outside the gene matches. Germline values: CDR1 SGDLS, CDR2 YYNGEE. Sequenced by immunoSEQ multiplex PCR; TCRdb stores in-frame clones only, minus some. The sample shows tens of thousands of clones, 80% to 90% of them seen only once. The clonotype was recovered from a human donor in a cohort sampled during active COVID-19. The gene calls are TRBV9 and TRBJ2-2; 7 nucleotides line up with TRBD1. Sequenced material: peripheral blood. The CDR3 protein is CASSAGQPNTGELFF. The CDR3 DNA reads TGTGCCAGCAGCGCGGGACAGCCAAACACCGGGGAGCTGTTTTTT.